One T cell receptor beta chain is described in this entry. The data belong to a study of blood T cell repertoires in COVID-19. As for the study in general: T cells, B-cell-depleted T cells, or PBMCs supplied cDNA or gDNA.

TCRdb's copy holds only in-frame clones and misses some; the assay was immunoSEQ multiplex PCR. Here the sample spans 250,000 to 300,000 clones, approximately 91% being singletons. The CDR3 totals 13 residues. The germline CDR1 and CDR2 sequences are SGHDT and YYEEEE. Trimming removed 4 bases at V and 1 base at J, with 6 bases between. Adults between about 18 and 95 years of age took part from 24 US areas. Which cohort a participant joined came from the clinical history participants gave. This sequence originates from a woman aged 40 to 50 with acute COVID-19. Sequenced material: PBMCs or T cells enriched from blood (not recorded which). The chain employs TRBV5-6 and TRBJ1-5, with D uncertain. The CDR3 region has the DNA TGTGCCAGCAGCCCGACAAGCAATCAGCCCCAGCATTTT. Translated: CASSPTSNQPQHF.